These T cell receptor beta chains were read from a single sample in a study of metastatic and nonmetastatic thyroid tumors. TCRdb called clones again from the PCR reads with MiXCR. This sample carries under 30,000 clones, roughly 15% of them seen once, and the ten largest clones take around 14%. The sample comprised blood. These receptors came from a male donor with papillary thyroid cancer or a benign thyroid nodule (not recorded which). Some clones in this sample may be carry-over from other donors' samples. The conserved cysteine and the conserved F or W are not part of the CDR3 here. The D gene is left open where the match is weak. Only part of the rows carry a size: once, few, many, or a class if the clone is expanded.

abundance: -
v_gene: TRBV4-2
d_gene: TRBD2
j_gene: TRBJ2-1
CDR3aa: ASSPGTSGSWSSYNEQF

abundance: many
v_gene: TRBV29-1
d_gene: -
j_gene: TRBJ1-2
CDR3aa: SVVPGDANGYT

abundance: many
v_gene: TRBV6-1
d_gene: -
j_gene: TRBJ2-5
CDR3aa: ASSEEGVLETQY

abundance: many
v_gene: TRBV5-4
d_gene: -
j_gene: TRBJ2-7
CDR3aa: ASSAELTSGGEQY

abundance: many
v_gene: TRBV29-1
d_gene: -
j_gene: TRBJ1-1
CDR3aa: SVYNGGEAF

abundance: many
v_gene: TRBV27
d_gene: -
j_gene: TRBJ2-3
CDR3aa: ASRVGAGRTDTQY

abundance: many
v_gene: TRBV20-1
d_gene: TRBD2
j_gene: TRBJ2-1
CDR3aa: SASPVAGGNYNEQF

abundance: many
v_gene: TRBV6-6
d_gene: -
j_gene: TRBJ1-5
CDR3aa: ASSYSGRHLSNQPQH

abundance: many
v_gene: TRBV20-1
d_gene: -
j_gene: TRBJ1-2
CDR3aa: SARTGYT

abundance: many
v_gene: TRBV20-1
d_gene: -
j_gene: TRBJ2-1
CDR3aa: SARGLAEQF

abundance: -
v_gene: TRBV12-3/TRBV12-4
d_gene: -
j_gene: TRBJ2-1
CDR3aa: ASSLGGGADDEQF

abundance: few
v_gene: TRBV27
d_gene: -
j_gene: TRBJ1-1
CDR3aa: ASSTSTGTGEDF

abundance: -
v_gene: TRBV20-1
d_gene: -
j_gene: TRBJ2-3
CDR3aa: SARALQAYTDTQY

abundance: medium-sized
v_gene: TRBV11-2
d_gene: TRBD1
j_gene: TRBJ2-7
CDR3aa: ASSIAGTAADEQY

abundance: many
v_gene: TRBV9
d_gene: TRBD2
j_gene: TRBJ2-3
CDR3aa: ASSTGLGFPDTQY

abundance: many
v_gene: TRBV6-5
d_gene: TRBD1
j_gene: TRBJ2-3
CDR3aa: ASSYSWDSSSTDTQY

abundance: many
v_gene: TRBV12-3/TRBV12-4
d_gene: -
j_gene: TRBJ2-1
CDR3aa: ASIRVGGSYNEQF

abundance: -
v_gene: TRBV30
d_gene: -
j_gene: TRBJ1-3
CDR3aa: AWSGGGGGNTIY

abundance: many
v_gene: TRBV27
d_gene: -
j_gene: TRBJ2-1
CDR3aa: ASSRPQRDNYNEQF

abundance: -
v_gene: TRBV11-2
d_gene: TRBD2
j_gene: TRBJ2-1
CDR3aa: ASSRRQLAGGPSEQF

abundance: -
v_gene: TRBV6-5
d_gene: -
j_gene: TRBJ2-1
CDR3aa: ASSFLSGISYNEQF

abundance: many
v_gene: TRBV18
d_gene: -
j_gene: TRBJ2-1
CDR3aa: ASSPSANEQF

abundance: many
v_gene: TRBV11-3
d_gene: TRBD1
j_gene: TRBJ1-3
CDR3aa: ASSSDRAGNTIY

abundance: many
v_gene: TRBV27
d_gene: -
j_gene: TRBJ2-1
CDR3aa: ASSFVGGGYSEQF

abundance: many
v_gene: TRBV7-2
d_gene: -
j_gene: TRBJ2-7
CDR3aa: ASSSQGIGYEQY

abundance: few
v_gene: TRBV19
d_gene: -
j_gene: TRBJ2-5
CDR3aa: ASSIRGGGRLQETQY

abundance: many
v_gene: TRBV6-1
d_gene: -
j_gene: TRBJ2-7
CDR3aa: ASRQTGSYEQY

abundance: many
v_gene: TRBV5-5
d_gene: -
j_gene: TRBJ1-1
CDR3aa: ASSFYPSRDSEAF

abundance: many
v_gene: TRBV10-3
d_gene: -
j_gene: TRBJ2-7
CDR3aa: AISGSDEQY

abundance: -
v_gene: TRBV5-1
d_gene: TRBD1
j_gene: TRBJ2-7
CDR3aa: ASSLPAGGSDEQY

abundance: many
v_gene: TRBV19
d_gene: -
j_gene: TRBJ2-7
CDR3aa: ASSADLGSYEQY

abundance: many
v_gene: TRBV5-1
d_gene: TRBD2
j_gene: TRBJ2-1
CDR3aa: ASSRTSGGFSSYNEQF

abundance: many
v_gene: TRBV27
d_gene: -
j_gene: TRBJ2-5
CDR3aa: ASSHYNAQETQY

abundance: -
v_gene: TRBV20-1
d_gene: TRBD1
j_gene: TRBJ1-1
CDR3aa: SGTGVINTEAF

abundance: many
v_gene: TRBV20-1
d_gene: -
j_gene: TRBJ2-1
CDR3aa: SALRLGGSQRNEQF

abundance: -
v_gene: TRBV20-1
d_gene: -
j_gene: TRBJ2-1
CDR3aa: SARGSLGPPYNERF

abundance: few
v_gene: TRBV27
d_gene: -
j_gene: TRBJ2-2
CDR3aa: ASSLTFNTGELF

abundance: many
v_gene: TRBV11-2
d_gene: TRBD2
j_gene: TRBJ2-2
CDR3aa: AGSPYSGGAAGELF

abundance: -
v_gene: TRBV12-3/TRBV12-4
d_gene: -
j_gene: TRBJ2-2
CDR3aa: ASSGLAFEGDTGKLF

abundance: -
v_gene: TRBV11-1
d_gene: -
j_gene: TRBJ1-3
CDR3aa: ASSLLPIRYGNTIY

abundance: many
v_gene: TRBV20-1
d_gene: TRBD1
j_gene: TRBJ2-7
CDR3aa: SASWGQGYEQY

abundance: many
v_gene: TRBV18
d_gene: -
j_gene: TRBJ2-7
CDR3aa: ASSPEGGAYEQY

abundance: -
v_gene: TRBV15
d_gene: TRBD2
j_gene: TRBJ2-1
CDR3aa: ATSRDCPGLAGVDEQF

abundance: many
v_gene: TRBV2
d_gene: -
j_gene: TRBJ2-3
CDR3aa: ASSSRAWGTDTQY

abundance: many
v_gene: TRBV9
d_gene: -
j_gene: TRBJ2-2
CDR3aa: ASSVSPGVDTGELF

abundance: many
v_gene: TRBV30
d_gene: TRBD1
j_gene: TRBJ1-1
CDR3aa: AWKRQGASTEAF

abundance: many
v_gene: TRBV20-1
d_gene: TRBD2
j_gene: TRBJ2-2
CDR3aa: SARGGANTGELF

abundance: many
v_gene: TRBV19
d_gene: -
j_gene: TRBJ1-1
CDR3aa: ASSIRELVSGTEAF

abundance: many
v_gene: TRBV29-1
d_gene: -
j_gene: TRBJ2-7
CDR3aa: SVLDPSYEQY

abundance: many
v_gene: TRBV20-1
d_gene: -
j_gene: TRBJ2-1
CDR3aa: SAPSPGGREQF

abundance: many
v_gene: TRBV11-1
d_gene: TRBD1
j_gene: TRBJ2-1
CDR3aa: ASSSLEGAEEQF

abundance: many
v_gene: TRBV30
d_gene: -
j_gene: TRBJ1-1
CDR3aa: AWGQPNTEAF

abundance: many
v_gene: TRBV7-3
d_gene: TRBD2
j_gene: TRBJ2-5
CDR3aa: ASSLAGDTGETQY

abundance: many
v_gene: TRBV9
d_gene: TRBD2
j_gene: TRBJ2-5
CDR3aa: ASSVGGAGGQETQY

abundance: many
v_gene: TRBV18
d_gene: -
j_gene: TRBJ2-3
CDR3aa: ASSPGRETQY

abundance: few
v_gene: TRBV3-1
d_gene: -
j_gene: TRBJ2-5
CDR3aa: ASSQVLMAGKETQY

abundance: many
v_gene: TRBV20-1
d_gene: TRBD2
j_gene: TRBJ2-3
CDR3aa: SASFGGAGADTQY

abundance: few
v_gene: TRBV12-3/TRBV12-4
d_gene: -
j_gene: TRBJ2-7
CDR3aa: ASSPFPGASVNHEQY

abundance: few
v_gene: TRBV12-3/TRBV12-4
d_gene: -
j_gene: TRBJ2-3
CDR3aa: ASLVASSTDTQY

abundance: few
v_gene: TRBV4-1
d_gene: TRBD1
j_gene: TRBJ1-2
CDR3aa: ASSRTPLPTGWDGYT